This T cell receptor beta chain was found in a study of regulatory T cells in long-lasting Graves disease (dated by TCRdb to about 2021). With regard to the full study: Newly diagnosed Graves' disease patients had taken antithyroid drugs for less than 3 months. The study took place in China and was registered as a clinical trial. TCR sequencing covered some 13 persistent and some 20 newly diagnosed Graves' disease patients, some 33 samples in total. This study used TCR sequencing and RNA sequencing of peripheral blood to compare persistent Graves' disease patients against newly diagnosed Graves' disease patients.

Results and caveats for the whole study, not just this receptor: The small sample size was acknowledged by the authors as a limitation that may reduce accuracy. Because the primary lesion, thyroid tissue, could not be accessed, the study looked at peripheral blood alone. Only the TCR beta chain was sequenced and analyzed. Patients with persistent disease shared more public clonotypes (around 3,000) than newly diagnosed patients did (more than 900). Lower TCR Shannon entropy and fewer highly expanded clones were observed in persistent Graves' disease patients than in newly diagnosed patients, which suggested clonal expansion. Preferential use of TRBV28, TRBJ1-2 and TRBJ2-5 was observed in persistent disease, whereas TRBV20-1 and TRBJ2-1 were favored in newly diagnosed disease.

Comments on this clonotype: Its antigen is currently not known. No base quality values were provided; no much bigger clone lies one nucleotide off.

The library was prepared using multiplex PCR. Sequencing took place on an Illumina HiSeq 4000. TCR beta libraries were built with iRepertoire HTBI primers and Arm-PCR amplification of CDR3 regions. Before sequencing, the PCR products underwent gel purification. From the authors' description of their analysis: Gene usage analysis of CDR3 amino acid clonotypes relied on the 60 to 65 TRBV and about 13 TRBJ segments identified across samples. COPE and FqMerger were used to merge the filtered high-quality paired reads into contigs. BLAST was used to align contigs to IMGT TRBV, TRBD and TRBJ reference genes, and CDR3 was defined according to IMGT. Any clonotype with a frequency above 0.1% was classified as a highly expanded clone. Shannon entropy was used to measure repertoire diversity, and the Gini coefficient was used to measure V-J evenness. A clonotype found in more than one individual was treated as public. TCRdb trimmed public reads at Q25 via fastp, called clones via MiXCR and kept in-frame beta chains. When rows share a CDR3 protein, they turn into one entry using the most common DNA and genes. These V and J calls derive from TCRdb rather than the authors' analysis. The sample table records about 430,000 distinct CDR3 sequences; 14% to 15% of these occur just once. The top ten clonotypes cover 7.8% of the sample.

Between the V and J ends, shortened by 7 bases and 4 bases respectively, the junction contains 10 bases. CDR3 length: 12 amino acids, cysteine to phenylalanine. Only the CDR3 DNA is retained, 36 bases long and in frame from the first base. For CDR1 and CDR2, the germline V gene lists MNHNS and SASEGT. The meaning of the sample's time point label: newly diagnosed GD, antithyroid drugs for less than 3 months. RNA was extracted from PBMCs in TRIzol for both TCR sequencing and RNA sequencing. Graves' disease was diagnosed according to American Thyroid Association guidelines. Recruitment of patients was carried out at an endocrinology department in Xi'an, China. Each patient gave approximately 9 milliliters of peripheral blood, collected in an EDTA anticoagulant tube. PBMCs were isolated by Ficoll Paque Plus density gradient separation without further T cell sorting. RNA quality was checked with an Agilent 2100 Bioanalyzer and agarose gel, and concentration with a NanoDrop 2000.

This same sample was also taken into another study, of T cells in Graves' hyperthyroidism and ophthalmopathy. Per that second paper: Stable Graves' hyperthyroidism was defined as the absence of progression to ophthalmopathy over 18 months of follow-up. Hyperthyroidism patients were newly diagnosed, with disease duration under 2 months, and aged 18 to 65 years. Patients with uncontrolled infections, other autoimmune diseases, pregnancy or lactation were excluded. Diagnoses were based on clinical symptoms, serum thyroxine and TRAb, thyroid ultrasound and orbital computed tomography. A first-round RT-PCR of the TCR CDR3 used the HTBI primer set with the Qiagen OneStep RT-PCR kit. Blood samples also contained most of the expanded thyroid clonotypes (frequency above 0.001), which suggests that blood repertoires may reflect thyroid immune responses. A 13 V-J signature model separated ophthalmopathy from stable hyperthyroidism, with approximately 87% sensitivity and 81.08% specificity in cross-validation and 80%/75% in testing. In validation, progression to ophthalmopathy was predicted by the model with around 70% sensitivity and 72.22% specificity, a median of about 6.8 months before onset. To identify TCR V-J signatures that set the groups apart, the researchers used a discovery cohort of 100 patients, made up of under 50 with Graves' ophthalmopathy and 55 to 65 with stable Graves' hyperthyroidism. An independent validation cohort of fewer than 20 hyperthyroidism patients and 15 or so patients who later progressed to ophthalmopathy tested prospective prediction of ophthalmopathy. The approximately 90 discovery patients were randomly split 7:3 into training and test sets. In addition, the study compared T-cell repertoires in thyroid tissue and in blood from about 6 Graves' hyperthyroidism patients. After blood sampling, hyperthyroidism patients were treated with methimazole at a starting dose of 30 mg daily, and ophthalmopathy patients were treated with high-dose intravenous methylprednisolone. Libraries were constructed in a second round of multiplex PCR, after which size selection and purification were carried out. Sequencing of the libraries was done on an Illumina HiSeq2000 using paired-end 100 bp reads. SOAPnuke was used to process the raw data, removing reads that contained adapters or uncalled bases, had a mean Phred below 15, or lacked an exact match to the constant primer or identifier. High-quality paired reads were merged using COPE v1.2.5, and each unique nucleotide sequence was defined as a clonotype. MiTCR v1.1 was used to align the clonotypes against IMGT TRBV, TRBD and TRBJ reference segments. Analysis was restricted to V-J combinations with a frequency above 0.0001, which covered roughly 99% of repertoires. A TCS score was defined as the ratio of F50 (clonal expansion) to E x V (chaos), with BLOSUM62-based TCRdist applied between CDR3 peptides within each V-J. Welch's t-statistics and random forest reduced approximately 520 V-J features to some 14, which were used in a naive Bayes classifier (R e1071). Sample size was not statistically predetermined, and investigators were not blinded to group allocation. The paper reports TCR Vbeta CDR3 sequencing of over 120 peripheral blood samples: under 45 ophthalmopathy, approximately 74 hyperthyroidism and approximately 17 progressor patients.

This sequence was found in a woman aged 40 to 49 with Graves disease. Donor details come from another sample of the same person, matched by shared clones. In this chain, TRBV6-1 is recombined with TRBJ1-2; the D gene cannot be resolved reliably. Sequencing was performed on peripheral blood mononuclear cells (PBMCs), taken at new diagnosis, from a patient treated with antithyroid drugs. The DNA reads TGTGCCAGCACCAGAGACGGCTATGGCTACACCTTC. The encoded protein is CASTRDGYGYTF.